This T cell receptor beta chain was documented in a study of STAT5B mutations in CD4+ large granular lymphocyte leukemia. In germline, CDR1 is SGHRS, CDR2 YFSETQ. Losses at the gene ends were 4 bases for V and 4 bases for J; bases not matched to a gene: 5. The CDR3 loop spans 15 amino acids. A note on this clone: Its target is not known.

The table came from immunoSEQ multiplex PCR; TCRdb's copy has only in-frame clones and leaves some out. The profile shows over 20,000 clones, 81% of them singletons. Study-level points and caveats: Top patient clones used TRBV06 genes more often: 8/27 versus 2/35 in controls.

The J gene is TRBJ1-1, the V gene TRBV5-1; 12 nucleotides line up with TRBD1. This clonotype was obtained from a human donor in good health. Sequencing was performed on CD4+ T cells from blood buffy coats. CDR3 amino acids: CASSPGQGAATEAFF. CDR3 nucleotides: TGCGCCAGCAGCCCGGGACAGGGGGCGGCCACTGAAGCTTTCTTT.